This T cell receptor (beta chain) originates from a study of blood T cell repertoires in COVID-19. Whole-study context: Acute and convalescent COVID-19 specimens originated in the United States, Italy and Spain. The analysed material was cDNA or gDNA that came from T cells, B-cell-depleted T cells, or PBMCs.

In the case of this clone: The junction departs from the called germline gene at one end, perhaps through a read error.

The CDR3 totals 12 residues. Profiling relied on immunoSEQ multiplex PCR, and the TCRdb table lists in-frame clones only, not all of them. The repertoire includes about 110,000 clones, around 80% of them detected once, and roughly 7.7% sits in the top ten. Material for sequencing was peripheral blood. The sequence derives from a woman aged 80 or older with active or convalescent COVID-19. The chain joins TRBV12-3 or TRBV12-4 to TRBJ2-7, with a weak D call TRBD2 (6 bases). CDR3 loop: CASSSATGAPHF. The CDR3 bases are TGTGCCAGCAGTTCCGCCACGGGAGCACCGCACTTC.